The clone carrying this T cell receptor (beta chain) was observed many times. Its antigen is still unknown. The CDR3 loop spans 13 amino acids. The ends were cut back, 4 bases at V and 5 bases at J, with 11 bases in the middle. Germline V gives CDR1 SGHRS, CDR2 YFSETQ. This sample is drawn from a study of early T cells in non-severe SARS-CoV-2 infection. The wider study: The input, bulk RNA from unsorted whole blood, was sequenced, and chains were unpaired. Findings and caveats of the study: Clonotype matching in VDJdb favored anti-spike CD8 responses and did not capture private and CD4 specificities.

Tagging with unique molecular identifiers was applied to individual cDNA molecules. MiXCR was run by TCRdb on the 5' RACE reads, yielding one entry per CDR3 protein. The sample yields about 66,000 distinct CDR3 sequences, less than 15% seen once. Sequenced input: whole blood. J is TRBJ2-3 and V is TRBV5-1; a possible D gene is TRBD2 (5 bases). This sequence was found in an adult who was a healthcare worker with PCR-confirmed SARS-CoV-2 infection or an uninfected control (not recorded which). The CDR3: CASSRPGGDTQYF. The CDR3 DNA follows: TGCGCCAGCAGCCGGCCAGGAGGAGATACGCAGTATTTT.